This T cell receptor (beta chain) was captured in a study of CDR3 diversity in severe acne. In germline, CDR1 is SGHAT, CDR2 FQNNGV. Trimming shortened V by 2 bases and J by 2 bases, and 16 bases separated the two germline ends. The CDR3 totals 16 residues. MiXCR was run by TCRdb on the PCR reads, yielding one entry per CDR3 protein. The table has 89,000 or so distinct CDR3 sequences, roughly half seen once. In its sample, this clonotype was seen many times. The genes are TRBV11-2 and TRBJ2-7; no firm D call. This TCR was recovered from a male donor in good health, serving as a control. The sequenced sample was blood. CDR3 in amino acids: CASSLPFTEQPYEQYF. Written as DNA, the CDR3 is TGTGCCAGCAGCTTACCCTTTACAGAACAGCCCTACGAGCAGTACTTC. The full variable domain, its missing parts supplied by reference TRBV11-2 and TRBJ2-7, is EAGVAQSPRYKIIEKRQSVAFWCNPISGHATLYWYQQILGQGPKLLIQFQNNGVVDDSQLPKDRFSAERLKGVDSTLKIQPAKLEDSAVYLCASSLPFTEQPYEQYFGPGTRLTVT.